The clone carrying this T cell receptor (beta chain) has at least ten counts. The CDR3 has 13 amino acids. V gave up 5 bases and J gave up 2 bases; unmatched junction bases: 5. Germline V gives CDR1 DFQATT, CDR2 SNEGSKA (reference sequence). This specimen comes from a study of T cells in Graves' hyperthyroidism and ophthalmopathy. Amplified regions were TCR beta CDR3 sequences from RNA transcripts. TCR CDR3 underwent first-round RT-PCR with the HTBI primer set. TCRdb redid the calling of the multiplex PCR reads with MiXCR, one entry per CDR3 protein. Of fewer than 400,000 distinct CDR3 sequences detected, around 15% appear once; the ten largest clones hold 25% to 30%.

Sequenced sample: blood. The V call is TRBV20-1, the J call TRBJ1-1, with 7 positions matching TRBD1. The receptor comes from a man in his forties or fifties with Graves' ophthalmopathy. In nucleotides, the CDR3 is TGCAGTGCTGGGGGACAGAGAAACACTGAAGCTTTCTTT. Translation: CSAGGQRNTEAFF.